These 2 T cell receptor beta chains came from one sample sequenced in a study of shared clonotypes between healthy human individuals. Here immunoSEQ multiplex PCR was the method, and the copy in TCRdb shows in-frame clones only, minus some. Among some 1.1 million clones, around 77% were seen once, and the ten largest hold more than 0.85%. Source material: memory CD4+ T cells from PBMCs. Subset of the sample: CD45RA-negative fraction. All receptors derive from a man aged 18-30 years in good health. Some clones in this sample may be carry-over from other donors' samples.

This clone was detected once. The chain employs TRBV27 and TRBJ1-1; 7 bases are a match to TRBD1. Germline V gene data show CDR1 as MNHEY and CDR2 as SMNVEV (reference sequence). V shed 5 bases and J 3 bases; nucleotides not matched to a gene: 9. This CDR3 region has 15 residues. Here the CDR3 DNA reads TGTGCCAGCAGTCCGCGGGACAGTGGGCACACTGAAGCTTTCTTT. Protein product: CASSPRDSGHTEAFF.

The rearrangement uses TRBV2 and TRBJ1-5; 7 bases align to TRBD1. After removal of 7 bases from V and 4 bases from J, the junction contained 4 bases not matched to a gene. The length of the CDR3 is 13 residues. Germline CDR1 and CDR2: SNHLY and FYNNEI. The CDR3 bases are TGTGCCAGCATCGCGGACAGGAATCAGCCCCAGCATTTT. It translates to CASIADRNQPQHF.